Below are 2 T cell receptor beta chains sequenced from a single sample in a study of PD-1 blockade in classical Hodgkin lymphoma. All the patients suffered relapse after autologous stem cell transplantation, and brentuximab vedotin exposure differed. The table came from immunoSEQ multiplex PCR; TCRdb's copy has only in-frame clones and leaves some out. The sample records around 20,000 clones, around 86% being singletons. Specimen: peripheral blood mononuclear cells (PBMCs), collected before the second cycle of nivolumab. The receptor source for this set is a human donor with classical Hodgkin lymphoma.

The chain employs TRBV5-1 and TRBJ2-4; no firm D call. CDR3 length equals 13 residues. The V gene lost 4 bases and the J gene lost 0 bases, with 5 bases spanning the gap. The germline CDR1 and CDR2 sequences are SGHRS and YFSETQ. This CDR3 is CASSEIAKNIQYF. CDR3 sequence (DNA): TGCGCCAGCAGCGAGATAGCCAAAAACATTCAGTACTTC.

This chain joins TRBV7-9 and TRBJ1-6, with 9 bases lining up with TRBD1. Germline loops: CDR1 SEHNR, CDR2 FQNEAQ (reference sequence). V gave up 1 base and J gave up 7 bases; unmatched junction bases: 5. This CDR3 has 16 residues. The chain's CDR3 is CASSLGLDRGNSPLHF. The CDR3 nucleotides are TGTGCCAGCAGCTTAGGTTTGGACAGGGGAAATTCACCCCTCCACTTT.